Below, 29 T cell receptor beta chains from the same sample are listed, as sequenced in a study of cytomegalovirus exposure and HLA in healthy donors. With 60 Vbeta and 13 Jbeta primers, the PCR was carried out. Generated by immunoSEQ multiplex PCR, the TCRdb table keeps only in-frame clones and is missing some. The sample yields approximately 100,000 clones, approximately 9% seen once. The sample comprised PBMCs. The source is a man aged 45 to 65 in good health and CMV-seropositive.

This clone was recorded a few times. The rearrangement uses TRBV28 and TRBJ1-1; 8 positions match TRBD1. The CDR3 contains 16 residues. Germline loops: CDR1 MDHEN, CDR2 SYDVKM. The trim removed 5 bases at V and 5 bases at J, leaving 13 bases unmatched. CDR3 amino acids: CASSLARTGRGTEAFF. As DNA, the CDR3 is TGTGCCAGCAGTCTAGCCCGGACAGGGAGGGGGACTGAAGCTTTCTTT.

The chain joins TRBV7-6 to TRBJ1-1; D perhaps matches TRBD1 (5 bases). V dropped 6 bases and J dropped 5 bases, with 13 bases sitting between them. This CDR3 has 13 amino acids. CDR1 is SGHVS, CDR2 FNYEAQ, per germline. The CDR3 loop reads CASRSGGGTEAFF. The CDR3 DNA follows: TGTGCCAGCAGGTCTGGGGGGGGGACTGAAGCTTTCTTT.

This clone showed up just a few times. The V and J genes are TRBV27 and TRBJ2-1; unclear D gene. The V gene lost 2 bases and the J gene lost 7 bases, with 15 bases spanning the gap. The CDR3 covers 15 residues. The germline V gene has CDR1 MNHEY and CDR2 SMNVEV (reference sequence). The CDR3 DNA is TGTGCCAGCAGTTTAGAGGCCCCGGAAAGGAATGAGCAGTTCTTC. Translated: CASSLEAPERNEQFF.

This clone has more than one count but fewer than ten. The chain combines TRBV6-6 with TRBJ2-7, with 14 positions matching TRBD2. V was clipped by 2 bases and J by 3 bases; unmatched bases: 0. The CDR3 spans 15 residues. CDR1 is MNHNY and CDR2 is SVGAGI in the germline V gene (reference sequence). The chain's CDR3 is CASSYGLAGGYEQYF. In DNA, the CDR3 is TGTGCCAGCAGTTACGGACTAGCGGGAGGCTACGAGCAGTACTTC.

This clone came up a few times. The chain recombines TRBV7-9 with TRBJ2-2, with 7 bases aligning to TRBD1. Germline CDR1 and CDR2: SEHNR and FQNEAQ (reference sequence). The CDR3 is 14 amino acids. V lost 5 bases to trimming and J lost 4 bases; unmatched junction nucleotides: 4. CDR3 in amino acids: CASSLDRATGELFF. CDR3 coding DNA: TGTGCCAGCAGCCTTGACAGGGCCACCGGGGAGCTGTTTTTT.

This clone was found a few times. The chain recombines TRBV28 with TRBJ2-7; 7 positions agree with TRBD1. The germline CDR1 and CDR2 sequences are MDHEN and SYDVKM. The CDR3 is made up of 15 amino acids. The junction had 6 bases not matched to a gene; V was cut back by 4 bases and J by 0 bases. The CDR3 DNA is TGTGCCAGCAGTTCGGTCGGACAGGACTCCTACGAGCAGTACTTC. Residues: CASSSVGQDSYEQYF. The full variable domain, its missing parts supplied by reference TRBV28 and TRBJ2-7, is DVKVTQSSRYLVKRTGEKVFLECVQDMDHENMFWYRQDPGLGLRLIYFSYDVKMKEKGDIPEGYSVSREKKERFSLILESASTNQTSMYLCASSSVGQDSYEQYFGPGTRLTVT.

The chain joins TRBV19 to TRBJ1-5, with 7 positions matching TRBD1. Germline-derived CDR1 and CDR2 are LNHDA and SQIVND (reference sequence). This CDR3 has 16 residues. V lost 11 bases and J lost 0; bases outside the gene matches: 13. CDR3 nucleotide sequence: TGTGCCGGTAACAGGGGCCCAAGAGATAGCAATCAGCCCCAGCATTTT. It is translated as CAGNRGPRDSNQPQHF. The full variable domain, with the rest looked up from reference TRBV19 and TRBJ1-5, is DGGITQSPKYLFRKEGQNVTLSCEQNLNHDAMYWYRQDPGQGLRLIYYSQIVNDFQKGDIAEGYSVSREKKESFPLTVTSAQKNPTAFYLCAGNRGPRDSNQPQHFGDGTRLSIL.

This clone was detected a few times. The chain uses TRBV25-1 and TRBJ2-5, with 10 bases identical to TRBD2. The ends lost 3 bases at V and 7 bases at J; junction bases unmatched: 8. The CDR3 runs to 15 residues. CDR1 MGHDK and CDR2 SYGVNS come from the germline V gene. CDR3 loop: CASSDPLAGVWTQYF. The CDR3, as DNA: TGTGCCAGCAGTGACCCGCTAGCGGGAGTTTGGACCCAGTACTTC.

The chain links TRBV5-1 to TRBJ2-1, with 7 bases aligning to TRBD1. J gave up 2 bases and V 4 bases, and 6 bases lay outside the gene matches. Germline V gene lookup returns CDR1 SGHRS and CDR2 YFSETQ. The CDR3 consists of 15 residues. The CDR3 loop is CASSQGGSAYNEQFF. The DNA for the CDR3 is TGCGCCAGCAGCCAAGGGGGCTCGGCCTACAATGAGCAGTTCTTC. Complete variable domain (other parts from reference TRBV5-1 and TRBJ2-1): KAGVTQTPRYLIKTRGQQVTLSCSPISGHRSVSWYQQTPGQGLQFLFEYFSETQRNKGNFPGRFSGRQFSNSRSEMNVSTLELGDSALYLCASSQGGSAYNEQFFGPGTRLTVL.

This clone has at least ten counts. The rearrangement uses TRBV28 and TRBJ2-2; 16 bases map to TRBD2. This CDR3 region has 18 residues. Looked up from germline, CDR1 is MDHEN and CDR2 is SYDVKM. Trimming removed 5 bases from V and 4 bases from J; junction bases left unmatched: 7. The CDR3 sequence is CASSPGLAGGIVTGELFF. CDR3 sequence (DNA): TGTGCCAGCAGTCCGGGACTAGCGGGAGGGATTGTCACCGGGGAGCTGTTTTTT.

The chain uses TRBV10-3 and TRBJ2-2; D may be TRBD2 (5 bases). Trimming removed 2 bases from V and 1 base from J, with 8 bases in between. Germline V gene sequence: CDR1 ENHRY, CDR2 SYGVKD. The CDR3 length is 15 residues. Written as DNA, the CDR3 is TGTGCCATCAGTGAGGCGGGCCTGAACACCGGGGAGCTGTTTTTT. As protein: CAISEAGLNTGELFF.

Regarding this clone: Other nucleotide sequences from this sample produce the same CDR3. The rearrangement joins TRBV7-9 to TRBJ1-6; 9 bases fit TRBD1. The CDR3 length is 15 residues. Trimming at V came to 5 bases and at J to 10 bases, leaving 9 bases not matched to a gene. In germline, CDR1 is SEHNR, CDR2 FQNEAQ (reference sequence). DNA of the CDR3: TGTGCCAGCAGCACCGGGACAGGGCTCTCCTCACCCCTCCACTTT. This gives the protein CASSTGTGLSSPLHF.

This chain links TRBV5-1 with TRBJ2-2; 8 bases fit TRBD2. CDR3 length: 15 residues. Germline V gene data show CDR1 as SGHRS and CDR2 as YFSETQ. V was clipped by 1 base and J by 6 bases; unmatched bases: 5. In DNA form, the CDR3 reads TGCGCCAGCAGCTTGAAAGCGGGAGATCCCGGGGAGCTGTTTTTT. As protein: CASSLKAGDPGELFF.

This clone was seen ten or more times. V usage is TRBV25-1 and J usage is TRBJ1-2; the D gene is possibly TRBD1 (6 bases). CDR1 and CDR2 from the germline V gene are MGHDK and SYGVNS. Trimming removed 0 bases at V and 3 bases at J, with 11 bases between. The CDR3 sequence is 15 residues long. Here the CDR3 DNA reads TGTGCCAGCAGTGAATACTGGGACAATGACTATGGCTACACCTTC. Translating it yields CASSEYWDNDYGYTF.

The chain carries TRBV11-2 and TRBJ2-1; 10 nucleotides match TRBD2. V lost 2 bases and J lost 4; bases outside the gene matches: 2. Germline CDR1 SGHAT, CDR2 FQNNGV. The CDR3 extends over 15 amino acids. CDR3 residues: CASSLTSGTYNEQFF. The CDR3, as DNA: TGTGCCAGCAGCTTAACTAGCGGGACGTACAATGAGCAGTTCTTC.

The rearrangement uses TRBV10-1 and TRBJ2-1; 13 nucleotides line up with TRBD2. The CDR3 has 15 amino acids. The germline CDR1 and CDR2 sequences are WNHNN and SYGVQD (reference sequence). Unmatched junction bases numbered 2, after V lost 3 bases and J lost 6 bases. Written as DNA, the CDR3 is TGCGCCAGCAGTGACGGACTAGCGGGAGTCAATGAGCAGTTCTTC. As protein: CASSDGLAGVNEQFF.

J is TRBJ1-1 and V is TRBV6-6; tentatively, D is TRBD1 (6 bases). In germline, CDR1 is MNHNY, CDR2 SVGAGI (reference sequence). Trimming took 2 bases from V and 3 from J, leaving 10 bases between them. The CDR3 length is 14 residues. CDR3 DNA sequence: TGTGCCAGCAGTTACGCAGGGGATGACACTGAAGCTTTCTTT. Encoded protein: CASSYAGDDTEAFF.

This clone came up a few times. The chain joins TRBV9 to TRBJ1-6; D not certain. Germline-derived CDR1 and CDR2 are SGDLS and YYNGEE. The CDR3 spans 14 residues. V lost 0 bases and J lost 7, with 8 bases in between. CDR3 in amino acids: CASSVAGVNSPLHF. The CDR3 DNA reads TGTGCCAGCAGCGTAGCCGGGGTGAATTCACCCCTCCACTTT.

This clone showed up just a few times. CDR3 residues: CASSLLASGNYEQYF. CDR3 coding DNA: TGTGCCAGCAGCTTACTAGCTAGCGGGAACTACGAGCAGTACTTC. The chain has TRBV7-9 and TRBJ2-7; TRBD2 matches 9 bases. V trimming: 2 bases; J trimming: 3 bases; junction bases outside the gene matches: 5. Germline lookup yields CDR1 SEHNR and CDR2 FQNEAQ (reference sequence). The CDR3 covers 15 residues.

This clone came up a few times. The rearrangement uses TRBV10-2 and TRBJ2-1; D remains ambiguous. The germline gives CDR1 WSHSY, CDR2 SAAADI. The CDR3 runs 16 residues. V lost 1 base and J lost 1, with 11 bases in between. The CDR3 DNA reads as TGCGCCAGCAGTGAGTTAGTCTCCTCTTCCTACAATGAGCAGTTCTTC. Translating it yields CASSELVSSSYNEQFF.

The rearrangement uses TRBV27 and TRBJ2-5; the match to TRBD2 covers 8 bases. The V and J ends lost 5 bases and 5 bases, in that order; junction bases with no gene match: 13. CDR1 is MNHEY and CDR2 is SMNVEV in the germline V gene (reference sequence). There are 16 residues in the CDR3. The DNA for the CDR3 is TGTGCCAGCAGTGCCCTTTATCGGGAGGGCCGCGAGACCCAGTACTTC. Protein sequence: CASSALYREGRETQYF.

This clone occurred a few times. This chain joins TRBV27 and TRBJ2-7, with 8 bases matching TRBD2. CDR3 size: 15 residues. Trimming cost V 3 bases and J 0 bases; bases outside gene matches: 4. Germline CDR1 MNHEY, CDR2 SMNVEV (reference sequence). This chain's CDR3 is CASSLAGGLSYEQYF. CDR3 sequence (DNA): TGTGCCAGCAGTTTGGCGGGGGGTCTCTCCTACGAGCAGTACTTC.

This clone was seen more than once but under ten times. The chain uses TRBV7-4 and TRBJ2-5; 14 bases match TRBD2. In germline, CDR1 is SGHVT, CDR2 SQSDAQ. With V trimmed by 5 bases and J by 5 bases, 7 bases remained unmatched. CDR3 length: 16 residues. The CDR3 region is CASSPPTSGRGETQYF. The CDR3 bases are TGTGCCAGCAGCCCGCCGACTAGCGGGAGGGGGGAGACCCAGTACTTC.

The genes are TRBV4-2 and TRBJ2-7; TRBD2 agrees at 11 bases. Germline assignment: CDR1 LGHNA and CDR2 YNFKEQ. V shed 0 bases, J shed 3 bases, and the junction held 4 bases outside the gene matches. The CDR3 runs to 16 residues. CDR3 amino acids: CASSQERLAGSYEQYF. CDR3 nucleotides: TGTGCCAGCAGCCAAGAACGACTAGCGGGAAGCTACGAGCAGTACTTC.

This clone appeared a few times. V is TRBV5-1 and J is TRBJ2-7; 7 bases match TRBD2. The CDR3 spans 14 residues. The trim removed 5 bases at V and 4 bases at J, leaving 9 bases unmatched. CDR1 is SGHRS, CDR2 YFSETQ, per germline. The CDR3: CASSPGAGPYEQYF. The CDR3, as DNA: TGCGCCAGCAGTCCGGGAGCGGGGCCATACGAGCAGTACTTC.

The chain employs TRBV9 and TRBJ2-3, with unresolved D. V gave up 3 bases and J gave up 1 base, with 15 bases separating them. In germline, CDR1 is SGDLS, CDR2 YYNGEE. CDR3 length: 16 residues. The CDR3 here is CASSEREALRTDTQYF. The DNA of the CDR3 is TGTGCCAGCAGCGAGAGAGAGGCTCTCCGCACAGATACGCAGTATTTT.

This clone was observed a few times. Other DNA sequences in the sample encode the same CDR3. The chain is built from TRBV5-1 and TRBJ2-1; 8 bases line up with TRBD1. The CDR3 length is 15 residues. V trimming: 2 bases; J trimming: 7 bases; junction bases outside the gene matches: 8. The V gene's germline CDR1 is SGHRS and CDR2 YFSETQ. The CDR3 coding sequence is TGCGCCAGCAGCTTCGGACAGGGTGAAGGGAATGAGCAGTTCTTC. Its translation is CASSFGQGEGNEQFF. Supplemented by reference TRBV5-1 and TRBJ2-1, the full variable domain reads KAGVTQTPRYLIKTRGQQVTLSCSPISGHRSVSWYQQTPGQGLQFLFEYFSETQRNKGNFPGRFSGRQFSNSRSEMNVSTLELGDSALYLCASSFGQGEGNEQFFGPGTRLTVL.

This clone was picked up a small number of times. The chain combines TRBV27 with TRBJ2-1, with 15 bases aligning to TRBD2. With 6 bases clipped from V and 8 bases from J, the junction kept 2 bases outside the gene matches. CDR1 is MNHEY, CDR2 SMNVEV, per germline (reference sequence). The CDR3 loop spans 14 amino acids. The CDR3 nucleotides are TGTGCCAGCAGAGGACTAGCGGGAGGGTATGAGCAGTTCTTC. It translates to CASRGLAGGYEQFF.

In this sample, this clone turned up a few times. The genes are TRBV2 and TRBJ2-6; tentative D call: TRBD2 (5 bases). Trimming removed 6 bases from V and 4 bases from J, with 13 bases in between. CDR1 SNHLY and CDR2 FYNNEI come from the germline V gene. The CDR3 runs 15 residues. Here the CDR3 DNA reads TGTGCCAGCAGAGCCCAACGGGGAGGGGCCAACGTCCTGACTTTC. It translates to CASRAQRGGANVLTF. Combining the CDR3 with reference TRBV2 and TRBJ2-6 gives the whole variable domain EPEVTQTPSHQVTQMGQEVILRCVPISNHLYFYWYRQILGQKVEFLVSFYNNEISEKSEIFDDQFSVERPDGSNFTLKIRSTKLEDSAMYFCASRAQRGGANVLTFGAGSRLTVL.